Listed here are 23 T cell receptor beta chains from one sample, sequenced in a study of early T cells in non-severe SARS-CoV-2 infection. Via MiXCR, TCRdb re-called the 5' RACE reads, giving one row per CDR3 protein. The sample carries about 60,000 distinct CDR3 sequences, about 8.9% recorded once. Sequencing was performed on whole blood. These receptors were collected from an adult who was a healthcare worker with PCR-confirmed SARS-CoV-2 infection or an uninfected control (not recorded which).

This clonotype was found many times. At one boundary the junction diverges from the germline segment, which might be a read error. The chain couples TRBV20-1 to TRBJ1-5, with TRBD1 matching over 10 bases. The CDR3 is made up of 13 amino acids. Germline V gene lookup returns CDR1 DFQATT and CDR2 SNEGSKA (reference sequence). The CDR3 reads CSVRQGASQPQHF. For the CDR3, the DNA is TGCAGTGTTAGACAGGGGGCTAGTCAGCCCCAGCATTTT.

This clonotype was found many times. The chain has TRBV28 and TRBJ2-1; 10 bases match TRBD1. With 6 bases clipped from V and 1 base from J, the junction kept 21 bases outside the gene matches. The germline V gene encodes CDR1 MDHEN and CDR2 SYDVKM. The CDR3 contains 21 residues. CDR3 residues: CASSTPLPGQGRRGSYNEQFF. CDR3 DNA: TGTGCCAGCAGCACACCCTTGCCGGGACAGGGGAGACGGGGTTCCTACAATGAGCAGTTCTTC.

This clonotype was seen many times. The chain has TRBV5-1 and TRBJ2-5; 9 bases are a match to TRBD2. Germline lookup yields CDR1 SGHRS and CDR2 YFSETQ. The V gene end was trimmed by 3 bases and the J gene end by 1 base; junction bases not matched to a gene: 7. The CDR3 has 16 residues. This CDR3 reads CASSSGTSRIQETQYF. CDR3 coding DNA: TGCGCCAGCAGCTCCGGGACTAGCCGAATCCAAGAGACCCAGTACTTC.

The chain is built from TRBV11-2 and TRBJ1-1, with unresolved D. Germline V gene sequence: CDR1 SGHAT, CDR2 FQNNGV. The CDR3 sequence is 16 residues long. The V end lost 5 bases, the J end lost 3 bases, and 19 bases lay between the germline ends. CDR3 sequence reads: CASSRRSLPPDTEAFF. CDR3 sequence (DNA): TGTGCCAGCAGCAGACGTTCGCTTCCACCGGACACTGAAGCTTTCTTT.

There are many counts of this clonotype. A junction end diverges from the germline sequence, so it may reflect a read error. The V call is TRBV4-1, the J call TRBJ1-1, with D perhaps TRBD1 (5 bases). This CDR3 spans 14 amino acids. The V gene's germline CDR1 is MGHRA and CDR2 YSYEKL. This CDR3 reads CASSPTGLDAEVFF. CDR3 coding DNA: TGCGCCAGCAGCCCTACGGGACTTGACGCTGAAGTTTTCTTT.

There are many counts of this clonotype. The chain employs TRBV28 and TRBJ2-4; possible D gene TRBD2, 6 bases. The V and J ends lost 9 bases and 2 bases respectively, with 14 bases between them. The CDR3 is 14 amino acids. CDR1 and CDR2 from the germline V gene are MDHEN and SYDVKM. As DNA, the CDR3 is TGTGCCAGTGGAGCCGGGAGTCCCAAAAACATTCAGTACTTC. Translating it yields CASGAGSPKNIQYF.

The rearrangement links TRBV21-1 to TRBJ2-5; the tabulated D call, TRBD2, remains unverified against the DNA. TRBV21-1 is listed as a pseudogene. The CDR3 runs to 17 residues. The CDR3 nucleotides are TGTGCCAGCAGCAAGAGGAGGGGCTGTTTGGGCCAAGAGACCCAGTACTTC. Its protein product is CASSKRRGCLGQETQYF.

This clonotype has ten or more counts. V and J are TRBV20-1 and TRBJ2-7; D gene uncertain. The CDR3 loop spans 13 amino acids. V lost 5 bases, J lost 3 bases, and 14 bases lay in between. Germline CDR1 reads DFQATT; CDR2 reads SNEGSKA (reference sequence). Written as DNA, the CDR3 is TGCAGTGCTTTTGGGCCGAACCACTACGAGCAGTACTTC. It encodes CSAFGPNHYEQYF.

The sample holds a few counts of this clonotype. A much larger clone lies a single base off, so this may be a read error. The genes are TRBV10-3 and TRBJ1-6, with 10 nucleotides matching TRBD1. Germline assignment: CDR1 ENHRY and CDR2 SYGVKD. The CDR3 length is 16 residues. The CDR3 protein is CAISDLGQGTNSPPHF. CDR3 in DNA: TGTGCCATCAGTGATTTGGGACAGGGGACTAATTCACCCCCCCACTTT.

About this clonotype itself: Since a much larger clone is just one base distant, this may be a read error. The chain recombines TRBV10-3 with TRBJ2-5; the D gene could be TRBD1 or TRBD2 (5 bases each). In germline, CDR1 is ENHRY, CDR2 SYGVKD. This CDR3 spans 13 amino acids. Trimming removed 8 bases at V and 5 bases at J, with 15 bases between. The CDR3 protein is CAIRIGDVETQYF. In DNA form, the CDR3 reads TGTGCCATCCGGATAGGGGACGTTGAGACCCAGTACTTC.

Many counts were recorded for this clonotype. The CDR3 sequence is CSAVGTGVGYTF. DNA for the CDR3: TGCAGTGCTGTCGGGACAGGGGTCGGCTACACCTTC. The chain links TRBV20-1 to TRBJ1-2; TRBD1 aligns across 10 bases. Trimming cost V 5 bases and J 8 bases; bases outside gene matches: 5. CDR1 is DFQATT, CDR2 SNEGSKA, per germline (reference sequence). The CDR3 is 12 residues long.

The chain has TRBV4-1 and TRBJ2-5, with D maybe TRBD1 (6 bases). The V gene lost 5 bases and the J gene lost 1 base, with 11 bases spanning the gap. Germline V gene data show CDR1 as MGHRA and CDR2 as YSYEKL. The CDR3 loop spans 14 amino acids. CDR3 coding DNA: TGCGCCAGCAGCTCCGGGACATCCCAAGAGACCCAGTACTTC. Its protein is CASSSGTSQETQYF.

This clonotype was detected many times. The genes are TRBV20-1 and TRBJ2-2; 13 nucleotides line up with TRBD2. J was trimmed by 7 bases and V by 3 bases; bases with no gene match: 8. CDR1 and CDR2 (germline): DFQATT, SNEGSKA (reference sequence). This CDR3 spans 16 amino acids. The chain's CDR3 is CSASNIGLAGVGELFF. As DNA, the CDR3 is TGCAGTGCTAGCAACATTGGACTAGCGGGAGTCGGGGAGCTGTTTTTT.

J is TRBJ1-5 and V is TRBV19, with a possible D match to TRBD1 (5 bases). V lost 6 bases to trimming and J lost 3 bases, with 15 bases between them. This CDR3 has 15 residues. CDR1 and CDR2 (germline): LNHDA, SQIVND (reference sequence). CDR3 sequence: CASSATGTINQPQHF. The CDR3 DNA sequence: TGTGCCAGTAGCGCAACCGGGACCATCAATCAGCCCCAGCATTTT. The whole variable domain, remainder taken from reference TRBV19 and TRBJ1-5, is DGGITQSPKYLFRKEGQNVTLSCEQNLNHDAMYWYRQDPGQGLRLIYYSQIVNDFQKGDIAEGYSVSREKKESFPLTVTSAQKNPTAFYLCASSATGTINQPQHFGDGTRLSIL.

This clonotype was seen many times. The chain recombines TRBV5-1 with TRBJ2-1; D remains ambiguous. Germline-derived CDR1 and CDR2 are SGHRS and YFSETQ. The CDR3 is made up of 12 amino acids. V was pared by 0 bases and J by 8 bases, with 6 bases between. CDR3 sequence reads: CASSLVGYEQFF. The CDR3 DNA is TGCGCCAGCAGCTTGGTCGGGTATGAGCAGTTCTTC.

At least ten counts were recorded for this clonotype. The chain joins TRBV5-1 to TRBJ2-2; D remains ambiguous. Germline V gene sequence: CDR1 SGHRS, CDR2 YFSETQ. CDR3 length equals 14 residues. Trimming took off 0 bases at V and 4 bases at J, with 7 bases between the two ends. CDR3 sequence: CASSLGHPTGELFF. Written as DNA, the CDR3 is TGCGCCAGCAGCTTGGGCCACCCCACCGGGGAGCTGTTTTTT.

This clonotype was detected ten times or more. The chain recombines TRBV28 with TRBJ2-2; 8 positions agree with TRBD2. The V gene end was trimmed by 5 bases and the J gene end by 11 bases; junction bases not matched to a gene: 10. The CDR3 totals 14 residues. Germline V gene data show CDR1 as MDHEN and CDR2 as SYDVKM. CDR3 sequence: CASSQPGGRRELFF. The DNA of the CDR3 is TGTGCCAGCAGTCAACCAGGCGGGAGGAGAGAGCTGTTTTTT. The full variable domain, completed using reference TRBV28 and TRBJ2-2, is DVKVTQSSRYLVKRTGEKVFLECVQDMDHENMFWYRQDPGLGLRLIYFSYDVKMKEKGDIPEGYSVSREKKERFSLILESASTNQTSMYLCASSQPGGRRELFFGEGSRLTVL.

This clonotype was observed a handful of times. V is TRBV10-3 and J is TRBJ1-1; D perhaps matches TRBD1 (6 bases). CDR1 is ENHRY and CDR2 is SYGVKD in the germline V gene. V was shortened by 4 bases and J by 1 base, with 7 bases between the two germline ends. The CDR3 is made up of 13 amino acids. CDR3 residues: CAISGQENTEAFF. The CDR3 DNA is TGTGCCATCAGTGGACAGGAGAACACTGAAGCTTTCTTT.

Within the sample, this clonotype is medium-sized (0.01 to 0.1%). The gene calls are TRBV28 and TRBJ1-2, with 10 bases fitting TRBD1. CDR3 length: 16 residues. CDR1 is MDHEN, CDR2 SYDVKM, per germline. With 5 bases clipped from V and 4 bases from J, the junction kept 10 bases outside the gene matches. DNA for the CDR3: TGTGCCAGCAGTCCCTCCGGGACAGGGGAGGGCTATGGCTACACCTTC. It codes for CASSPSGTGEGYGYTF.

This chain links TRBV10-3 with TRBJ2-7, with D unresolved. Germline V gene data show CDR1 as ENHRY and CDR2 as SYGVKD. V was pared by 4 bases and J by 6 bases, with 7 bases between. The CDR3 is made up of 11 amino acids. This CDR3 is CAISGESEQYF. DNA for the CDR3: TGTGCCATCAGTGGAGAGAGCGAGCAGTACTTC.

The chain carries TRBV27 and TRBJ2-1; D ambiguous. Trimming left V 5 bases short and J 8 bases short, with 10 bases between. This CDR3 has 12 residues. The germline CDR1 and CDR2 sequences are MNHEY and SMNVEV (reference sequence). The CDR3 coding sequence is TGTGCCAGCAGTCGTTCGGACGATGAGCAGTTCTTC. This translates into CASSRSDDEQFF.

This sequence joins TRBV18 and TRBJ2-1, with D perhaps TRBD2 (6 bases). The V gene's germline CDR1 is KGHSH and CDR2 LQKENI. Trimming removed 3 bases from V and 6 bases from J, with 12 bases in between. The CDR3 has 14 residues. CDR3 protein: CASSPREQSNEQFF. For the CDR3, the DNA is TGTGCCAGCTCACCTCGGGAGCAGTCCAATGAGCAGTTCTTC.

V and J are TRBV7-7 and TRBJ2-1; D remains ambiguous. V lost 2 bases and J 6 bases, leaving 11 bases between the germline ends. Germline loops: CDR1 SSHAT, CDR2 FNYEAQ (reference sequence). The CDR3 has 14 amino acids. As DNA, the CDR3 is TGTGCCAGCAGCTTAAATTTCGGCAGCAATGAGCAGTTCTTC. Its protein is CASSLNFGSNEQFF.